This T cell receptor (beta chain) emerged from a study of Graves' ophthalmopathy and Graves' hyperthyroidism (dated by TCRdb to 2016 to 2019). For the study in its entirety: Peripheral blood samples were taken at the time of initial diagnosis, before any treatment was given. The study used TCR beta repertoire signatures to distinguish Graves' ophthalmopathy from Graves' hyperthyroidism and to predict progression to ophthalmopathy. In total, 120 to 150 blood samples were TCR-sequenced: 40 to 45 ophthalmopathy, roughly 77 hyperthyroidism and some 17 hyperthyroidism-to-ophthalmopathy patients. To explore V-J signatures distinguishing ophthalmopathy from hyperthyroidism, a discovery set of roughly 98 patients (around 42 ophthalmopathy, over 55 stable hyperthyroidism) was enrolled. An independent validation cohort comprised some 19 hyperthyroidism patients and 15 to 17 patients who later progressed from hyperthyroidism to ophthalmopathy. In more than 5 hyperthyroidism patients, the T-cell repertoire of thyroid tissue was compared with the T-cell repertoire of blood. Following sampling, methimazole starting at 30 mg daily was administered to hyperthyroidism patients, and high-dose intravenous methylprednisolone was administered to ophthalmopathy patients. The approximately 95 discovery patients were divided at random into training and test sets in a 7:3 ratio.

The research as a whole found: Sample size was not predetermined statistically, and investigators were not blinded to group allocation. The 13-signature model separated ophthalmopathy from stable hyperthyroidism with 85% to 90% sensitivity and about 81% specificity in cross-validation, and 80%/75% in the test set. Most of the expanded thyroid clonotypes with a frequency above 0.001 were also detected in blood, and it was suggested that the thyroid immune response may be reflected by blood repertoires. In validation, the model predicted ophthalmopathy progression with 70.59% sensitivity and approximately 78% specificity; 12 predicted patients were CT-confirmed with GO in a median of approximately 6.5 months.

V and J are trimmed by 4 bases and 3 bases, and the gene matches miss 7 bases of the junction. Including the terminal cysteine and phenylalanine, the CDR3 comprises 15 residues. Left in the record is the CDR3 DNA by itself, 45 bases read in frame from the first base. According to the germline V gene (reference sequence), CDR1 reads LGHDT and CDR2 reads YNNKEL. Patients with ophthalmopathy had moderately to severely active disease, with a Clinical Activity Score of 3 or more, a NOSPECS grade of 4 or more, and a disease duration of less than 3 months. Patients were excluded if they had other autoimmune diseases, uncontrolled infections, pregnancy or lactation. Clinical symptoms, serum thyroxine, TRAb, thyroid ultrasound and orbital computed tomography formed the basis of the diagnosis. Using Ficoll-Paque density gradient centrifugation, PBMCs were isolated from 9.5 to 10 ml of fresh peripheral blood. Total RNA was extracted using Trizol reagent, and RNA quality was checked on an Agilent 2100 Bioanalyzer.

This clonotype was detected only a few times. Its antigen remains unidentified. No clone much larger than this one lies a single base away; base qualities are absent. TCR beta CDR3 regions were amplified from RNA transcripts for repertoire sequencing. The first round was an RT-PCR using HTBI primers with the Qiagen OneStep RT-PCR kit, and this first round was followed by a second-round multiplex PCR, then size selection and purification. Sequencing of the libraries was carried out on an Illumina HiSeq2000 in paired-end mode with 100 bp reads. The study's own analysis went as follows. SOAPnuke was used to process the reads, throwing out any read that had adapters, had uncalled bases, had a mean Phred below 15, or lacked an exact constant-primer or identifier match. High-quality paired reads were merged with COPE v1.2.5. Clonotypes were defined as unique nucleotide sequences and were aligned to IMGT TRB V, D and J references using MiTCR v1.1. The analysis was limited to V-J combinations with a frequency above 0.0001, which together covered about 99% of the repertoires. For each V-J combination, a TCR clonal expansion and chaos score was defined as F50 clonal expansion divided by the chaos observed in the TCRdist matrix. Features were reduced by Welch's t-statistics and random forest to around 13 V-J combinations, which fed a naive Bayes classifier. The Morisita-Horn index was used to measure how similar the thyroid and blood repertoires were. The public reads were run again by TCRdb, first through fastp at Q25 and then through MiXCR, and only productive beta chains were kept. Each entry merges the rows of one CDR3 protein and shows their most common DNA and genes. These V and J calls are TCRdb output, not the study's own analysis. This sample holds 360,000 or so distinct CDR3 sequences; 18% were observed only once. Together, the top ten hold roughly 1.5% of the sample.

The sequencing input was peripheral blood. The chain joins TRBV3-1 to TRBJ1-1; the junction holds 8 bases that match TRBD1. The sequence was obtained from a young woman with Graves' ophthalmopathy. Donor details come from another sample of the same person, matched by shared clones. The CDR3 protein sequence reads: CASSRPRQGHTEAFF. The nucleotides read TGTGCCAGCAGCCGCCCCCGACAGGGGCACACTGAAGCTTTCTTT.